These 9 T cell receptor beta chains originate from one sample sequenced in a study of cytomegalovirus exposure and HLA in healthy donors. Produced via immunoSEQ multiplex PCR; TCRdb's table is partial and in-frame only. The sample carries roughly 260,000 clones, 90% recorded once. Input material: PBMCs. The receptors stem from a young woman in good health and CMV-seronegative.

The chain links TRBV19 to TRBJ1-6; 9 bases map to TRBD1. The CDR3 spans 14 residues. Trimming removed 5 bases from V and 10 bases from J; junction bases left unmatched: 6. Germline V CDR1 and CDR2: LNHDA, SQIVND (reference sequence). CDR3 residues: CASSADRGGSPLHF. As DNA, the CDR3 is TGTGCCAGTAGTGCGGACAGGGGTGGCTCACCCCTCCACTTT.

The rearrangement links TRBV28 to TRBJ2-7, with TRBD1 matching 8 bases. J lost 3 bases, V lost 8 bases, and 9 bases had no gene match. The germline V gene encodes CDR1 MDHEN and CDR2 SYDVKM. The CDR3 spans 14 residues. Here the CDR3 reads CASARSGTGYEQYV. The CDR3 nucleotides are TGTGCCAGCGCCCGATCCGGGACAGGCTACGAGCAGTACGTC.

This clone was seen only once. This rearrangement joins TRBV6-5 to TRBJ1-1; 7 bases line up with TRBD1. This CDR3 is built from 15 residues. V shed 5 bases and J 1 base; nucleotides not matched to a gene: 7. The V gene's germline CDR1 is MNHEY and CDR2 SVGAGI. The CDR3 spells CASSGRQGGNTEAFF. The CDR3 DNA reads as TGTGCCAGCAGTGGCAGACAGGGTGGGAACACTGAAGCTTTCTTT.

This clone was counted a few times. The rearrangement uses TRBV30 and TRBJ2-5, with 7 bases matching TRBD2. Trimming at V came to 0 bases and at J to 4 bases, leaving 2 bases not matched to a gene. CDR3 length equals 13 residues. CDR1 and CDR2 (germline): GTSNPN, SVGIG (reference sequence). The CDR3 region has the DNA TGTGCCTGGAGTGTGGTAGCGGGAGAGACCCAGTACTTC. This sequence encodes CAWSVVAGETQYF.

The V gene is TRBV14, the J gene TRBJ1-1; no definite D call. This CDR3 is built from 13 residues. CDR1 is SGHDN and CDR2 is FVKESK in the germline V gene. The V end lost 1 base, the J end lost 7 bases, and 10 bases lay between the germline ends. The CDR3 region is CASSQVRWVEAFF. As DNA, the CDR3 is TGTGCCAGCAGCCAAGTCAGGTGGGTTGAAGCTTTCTTT.

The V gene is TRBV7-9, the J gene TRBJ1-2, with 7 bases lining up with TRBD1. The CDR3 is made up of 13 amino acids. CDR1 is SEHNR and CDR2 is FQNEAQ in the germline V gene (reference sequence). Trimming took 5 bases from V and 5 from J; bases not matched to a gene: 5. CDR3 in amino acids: CASSETGLYGYTF. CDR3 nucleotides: TGTGCCAGCAGCGAGACAGGGCTTTATGGCTACACCTTC.

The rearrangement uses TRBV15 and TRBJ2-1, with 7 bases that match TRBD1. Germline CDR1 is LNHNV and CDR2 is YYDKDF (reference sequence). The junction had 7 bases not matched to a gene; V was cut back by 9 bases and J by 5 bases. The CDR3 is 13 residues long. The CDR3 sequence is CATQDRLDNEQFF. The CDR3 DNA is TGTGCCACGCAGGACAGGCTCGACAATGAGCAGTTCTTC.

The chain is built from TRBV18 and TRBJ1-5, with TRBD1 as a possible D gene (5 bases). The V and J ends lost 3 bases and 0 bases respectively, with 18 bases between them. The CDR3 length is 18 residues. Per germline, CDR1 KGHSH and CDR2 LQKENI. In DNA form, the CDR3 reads TGTGCCAGCTCACCGACGGTACGACAGCTTTATAGCAATCAGCCCCAGCATTTT. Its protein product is CASSPTVRQLYSNQPQHF.

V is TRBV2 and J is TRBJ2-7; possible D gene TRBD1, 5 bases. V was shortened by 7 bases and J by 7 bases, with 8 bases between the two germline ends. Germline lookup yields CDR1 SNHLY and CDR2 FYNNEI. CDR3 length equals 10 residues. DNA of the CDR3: TGTGCCAGCAAGGGGAATGAGCAGTACGTC. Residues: CASKGNEQYV.